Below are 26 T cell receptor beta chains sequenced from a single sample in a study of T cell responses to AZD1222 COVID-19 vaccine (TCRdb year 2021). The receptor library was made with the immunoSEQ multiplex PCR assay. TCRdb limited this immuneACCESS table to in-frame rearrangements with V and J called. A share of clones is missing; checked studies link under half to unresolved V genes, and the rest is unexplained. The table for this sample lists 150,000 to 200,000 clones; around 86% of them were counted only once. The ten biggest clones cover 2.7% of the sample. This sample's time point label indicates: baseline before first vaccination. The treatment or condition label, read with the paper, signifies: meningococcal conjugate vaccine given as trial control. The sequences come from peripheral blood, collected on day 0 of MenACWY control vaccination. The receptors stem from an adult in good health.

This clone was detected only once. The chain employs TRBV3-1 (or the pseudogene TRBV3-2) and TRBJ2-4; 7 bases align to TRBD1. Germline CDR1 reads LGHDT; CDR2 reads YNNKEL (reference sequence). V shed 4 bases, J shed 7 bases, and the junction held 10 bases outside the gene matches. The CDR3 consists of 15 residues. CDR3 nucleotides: TGTGCCAGCAGCCCGGACAGGTCTCCAGGGAACATTCAGTACTTC. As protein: CASSPDRSPGNIQYF.

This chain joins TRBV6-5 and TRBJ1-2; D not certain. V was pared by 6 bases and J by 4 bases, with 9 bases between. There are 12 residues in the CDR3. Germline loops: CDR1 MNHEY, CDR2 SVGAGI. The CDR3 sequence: CASRGELYGYTF. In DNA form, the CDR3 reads TGTGCCAGCAGGGGAGAGCTCTATGGCTACACCTTC.

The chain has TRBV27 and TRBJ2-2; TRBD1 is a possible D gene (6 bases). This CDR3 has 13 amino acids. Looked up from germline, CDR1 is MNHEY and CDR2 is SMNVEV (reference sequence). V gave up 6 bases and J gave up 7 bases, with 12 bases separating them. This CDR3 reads CASRRGKVGELFF. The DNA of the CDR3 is TGTGCCAGCAGGAGGGGGAAGGTCGGGGAGCTGTTTTTT.

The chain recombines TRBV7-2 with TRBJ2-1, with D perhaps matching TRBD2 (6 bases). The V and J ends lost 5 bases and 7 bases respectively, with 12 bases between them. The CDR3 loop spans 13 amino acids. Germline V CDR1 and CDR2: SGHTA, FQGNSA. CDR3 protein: CASSPYGGNEQFF. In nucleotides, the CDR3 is TGTGCCAGCAGCCCCTATGGGGGGAATGAGCAGTTCTTC.

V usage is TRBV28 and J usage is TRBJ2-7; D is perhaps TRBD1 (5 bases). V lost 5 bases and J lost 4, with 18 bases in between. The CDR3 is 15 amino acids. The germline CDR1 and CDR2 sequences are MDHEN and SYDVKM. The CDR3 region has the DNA TGTGCCAGCAGTCAGTTTTACGTAAGGGGATACGAGCAGTACTTC. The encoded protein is CASSQFYVRGYEQYF.

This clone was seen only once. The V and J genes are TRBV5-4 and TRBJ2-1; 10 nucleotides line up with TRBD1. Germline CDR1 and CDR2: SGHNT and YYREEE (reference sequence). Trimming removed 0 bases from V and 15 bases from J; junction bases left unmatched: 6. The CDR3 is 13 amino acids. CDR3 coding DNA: TGTGCCAGCAGCTTGGGAGGACAGGGGGTACGGTTCTTC. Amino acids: CASSLGGQGVRFF.

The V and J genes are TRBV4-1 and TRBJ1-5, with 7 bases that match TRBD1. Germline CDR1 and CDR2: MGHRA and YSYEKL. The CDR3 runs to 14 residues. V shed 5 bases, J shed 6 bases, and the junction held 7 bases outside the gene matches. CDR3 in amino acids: CASSADREGQPQHF. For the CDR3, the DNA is TGCGCCAGCAGCGCCGACAGGGAAGGTCAGCCCCAGCATTTT.

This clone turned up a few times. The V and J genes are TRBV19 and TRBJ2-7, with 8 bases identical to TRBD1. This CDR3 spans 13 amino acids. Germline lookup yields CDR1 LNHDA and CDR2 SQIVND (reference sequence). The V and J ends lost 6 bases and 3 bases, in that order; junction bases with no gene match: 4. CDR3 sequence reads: CASSSGGSYEQYF. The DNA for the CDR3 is TGTGCCAGTAGCTCAGGGGGCAGCTACGAGCAGTACTTC.

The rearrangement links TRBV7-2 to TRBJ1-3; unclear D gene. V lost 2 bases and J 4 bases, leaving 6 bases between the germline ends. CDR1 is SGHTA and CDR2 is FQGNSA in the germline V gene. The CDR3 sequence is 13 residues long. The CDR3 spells CASSLLPGNTIYF. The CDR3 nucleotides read TGTGCCAGCAGCTTATTACCCGGAAACACCATATATTTT.

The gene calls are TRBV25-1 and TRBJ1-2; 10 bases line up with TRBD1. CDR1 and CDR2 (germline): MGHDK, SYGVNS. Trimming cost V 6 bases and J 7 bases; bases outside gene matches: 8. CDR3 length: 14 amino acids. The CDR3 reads CASSQPGTGVGYTF. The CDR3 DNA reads TGTGCCAGCAGCCAACCCGGGACAGGGGTTGGCTACACCTTC.

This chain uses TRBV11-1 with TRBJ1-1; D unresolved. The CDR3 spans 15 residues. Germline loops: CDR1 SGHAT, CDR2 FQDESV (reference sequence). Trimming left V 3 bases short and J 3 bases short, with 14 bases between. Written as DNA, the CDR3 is TGTGCCAGCAGCTTTGGTCACAGTGTCGACACTGAAGCTTTCTTT. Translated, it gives CASSFGHSVDTEAFF.

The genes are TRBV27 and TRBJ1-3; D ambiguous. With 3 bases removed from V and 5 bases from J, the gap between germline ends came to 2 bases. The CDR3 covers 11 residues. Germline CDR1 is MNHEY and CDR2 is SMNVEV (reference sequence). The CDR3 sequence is CASSFRNTIYF. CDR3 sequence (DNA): TGTGCCAGCAGTTTTAGAAACACCATATATTTT.

The CDR3 reads CASSQDQGGTYEQYF. Written as DNA, the CDR3 is TGCGCCAGCAGCCAAGATCAGGGGGGAACGTACGAGCAGTACTTC. The chain is built from TRBV4-3 and TRBJ2-7; TRBD1 is a possible D gene (7 bases). The CDR3 spans 15 residues. The V gene's germline CDR1 is LGHNA and CDR2 YSLEER. V was cut by 0 bases and J by 4 bases, with 13 bases left in between.

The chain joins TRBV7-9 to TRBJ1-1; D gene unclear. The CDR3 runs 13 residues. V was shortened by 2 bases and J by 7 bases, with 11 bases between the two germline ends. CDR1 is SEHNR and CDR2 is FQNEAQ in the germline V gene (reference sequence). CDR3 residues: CASSLLSGSEAFF. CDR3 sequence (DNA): TGTGCCAGCAGCTTACTCAGTGGAAGTGAAGCTTTCTTT. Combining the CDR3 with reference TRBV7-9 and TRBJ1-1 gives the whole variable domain DTGVSQNPRHKITKRGQNVTFRCDPISEHNRLYWYRQTLGQGPEFLTYFQNEAQLEKSRLLSDRFSAERPKGSFSTLEIQRTEQGDSAMYLCASSLLSGSEAFFGQGTRLTVV.

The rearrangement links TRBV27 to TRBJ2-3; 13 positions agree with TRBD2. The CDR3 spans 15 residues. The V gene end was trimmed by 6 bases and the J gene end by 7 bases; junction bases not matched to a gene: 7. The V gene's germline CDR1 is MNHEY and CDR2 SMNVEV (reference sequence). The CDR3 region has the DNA TGTGCCAGCAGCCTATACGGGACTAGCGGGAATACGCAGTATTTT. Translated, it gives CASSLYGTSGNTQYF.

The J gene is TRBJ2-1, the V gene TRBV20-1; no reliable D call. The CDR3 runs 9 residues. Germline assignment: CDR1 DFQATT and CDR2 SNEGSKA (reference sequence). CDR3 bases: TGCAGGAAAAAAGGTGAGCAGTTCTTC. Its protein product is CRKKGEQFF.

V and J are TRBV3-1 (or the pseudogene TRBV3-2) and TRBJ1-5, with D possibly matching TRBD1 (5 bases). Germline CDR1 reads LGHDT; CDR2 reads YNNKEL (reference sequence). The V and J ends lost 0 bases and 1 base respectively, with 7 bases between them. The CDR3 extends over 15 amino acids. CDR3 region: CASSQDSGSNQPQHF. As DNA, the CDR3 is TGTGCCAGCAGCCAAGATTCAGGGAGCAATCAGCCCCAGCATTTT.

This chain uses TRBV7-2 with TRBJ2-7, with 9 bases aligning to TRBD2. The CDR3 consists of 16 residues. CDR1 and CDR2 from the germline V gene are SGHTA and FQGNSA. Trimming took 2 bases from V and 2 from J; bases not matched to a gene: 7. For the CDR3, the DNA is TGTGCCAGCAGCTTACGCCTAGCGGGGACAACCTACGAGCAGTACTTC. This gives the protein CASSLRLAGTTYEQYF.

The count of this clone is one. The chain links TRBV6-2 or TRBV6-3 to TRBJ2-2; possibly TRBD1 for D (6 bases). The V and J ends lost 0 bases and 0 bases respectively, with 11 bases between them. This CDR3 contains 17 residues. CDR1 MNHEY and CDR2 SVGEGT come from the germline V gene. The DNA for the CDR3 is TGTGCCAGCAGTTACTCAGGGACATCTTCGAACACCGGGGAGCTGTTTTTT. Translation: CASSYSGTSSNTGELFF.

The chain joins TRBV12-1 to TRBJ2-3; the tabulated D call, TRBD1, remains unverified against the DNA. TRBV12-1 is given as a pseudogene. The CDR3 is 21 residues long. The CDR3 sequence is CASSLTDFRDRGSSFTDTQYF. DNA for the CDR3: TGTGCCAGCAGCCTCACGGACTTCAGGGACAGGGGGTCCTCTTTCACAGATACGCAGTATTTT.

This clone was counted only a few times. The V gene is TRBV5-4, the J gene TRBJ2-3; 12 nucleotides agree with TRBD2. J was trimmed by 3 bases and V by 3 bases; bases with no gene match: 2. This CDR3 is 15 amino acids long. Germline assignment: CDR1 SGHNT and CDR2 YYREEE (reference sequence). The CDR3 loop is CASSSSGGATDTQYF. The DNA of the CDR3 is TGTGCCAGCAGCTCTAGCGGGGGGGCAACAGATACGCAGTATTTT.

CDR3 coding DNA: TGTGCCAGCACCCCCCGGGCTCGGAACACCATATATTTT. Its translation: CASTPRARNTIYF. V and J are TRBV6-5 and TRBJ1-3; the D is unclear. The V gene's germline CDR1 is MNHEY and CDR2 SVGAGI. Trimming stripped 7 bases from V and 7 bases from J, with 14 bases between. The CDR3 has 13 amino acids.

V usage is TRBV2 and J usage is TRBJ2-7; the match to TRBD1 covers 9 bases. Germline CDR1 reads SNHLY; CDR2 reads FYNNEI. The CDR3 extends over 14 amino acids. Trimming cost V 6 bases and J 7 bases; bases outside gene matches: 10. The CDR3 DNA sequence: TGTGCCAGCAGGATCACGGAAGGACAGGGGGAGCAGTACTTC. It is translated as CASRITEGQGEQYF.

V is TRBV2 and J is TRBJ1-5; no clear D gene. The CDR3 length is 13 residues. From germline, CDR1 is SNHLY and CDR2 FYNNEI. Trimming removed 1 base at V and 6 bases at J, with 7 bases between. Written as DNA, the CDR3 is TGTGCCAGCAGTGAAGGGTTTGGTCAGCCCCAGCATTTT. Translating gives CASSEGFGQPQHF.

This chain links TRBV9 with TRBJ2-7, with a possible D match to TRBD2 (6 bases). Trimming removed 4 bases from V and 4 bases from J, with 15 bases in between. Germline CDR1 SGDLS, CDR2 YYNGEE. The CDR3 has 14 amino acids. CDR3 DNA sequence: TGTGCCAGCAGCCCTGGGGGGTTAGCTTACGAGCAGTACTTC. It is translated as CASSPGGLAYEQYF.

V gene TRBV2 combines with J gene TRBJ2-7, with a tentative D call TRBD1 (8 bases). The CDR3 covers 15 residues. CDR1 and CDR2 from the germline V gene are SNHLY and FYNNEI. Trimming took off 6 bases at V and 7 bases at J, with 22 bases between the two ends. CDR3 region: CASSTGGSGSGEQYF. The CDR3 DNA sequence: TGTGCCAGCAGCACAGGGGGTAGCGGGTCCGGGGAGCAGTACTTC. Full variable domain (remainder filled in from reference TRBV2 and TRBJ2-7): EPEVTQTPSHQVTQMGQEVILRCVPISNHLYFYWYRQILGQKVEFLVSFYNNEISEKSEIFDDQFSVERPDGSNFTLKIRSTKLEDSAMYFCASSTGGSGSGEQYFGPGTRLTVT.